The 10 T cell receptor beta chains in this list originate from one sample, sequenced in a study of PD-L1 blockade in urothelial cancer. Sequencing was performed with immunoSEQ multiplex PCR; in TCRdb, only in-frame clones are kept and a portion is missing. The table includes approximately 30,000 clones, over 80% detected once. The specimen was PBMCs, collected around atezolizumab (anti-PD-L1) treatment. The source is a man aged 45-60 years with urothelial cancer.

The chain is built from TRBV4-1 and TRBJ1-2; 7 bases map to TRBD1. The CDR3 runs 13 residues. Germline-derived CDR1 and CDR2 are MGHRA and YSYEKL. The ends lost 5 bases at V and 8 bases at J; junction bases unmatched: 8. The CDR3 spells CASSAGQRKGYTF. The CDR3 DNA sequence: TGCGCCAGCAGCGCGGGACAGCGGAAGGGCTACACCTTC.

The V gene is TRBV7-9, the J gene TRBJ1-2, with D uncertain. The germline V and J ends were trimmed by 5 bases and 1 base, with 11 bases remaining between them. The CDR3 extends over 14 amino acids. CDR1 and CDR2 (germline): SEHNR, FQNEAQ (reference sequence). CDR3: CASSPMNSNYGYTF. The CDR3 DNA is TGTGCCAGCAGCCCAATGAACAGTAACTATGGCTACACCTTC.

This clone appeared a few times. The chain employs TRBV18 and TRBJ2-2; 9 bases match TRBD1. In germline, CDR1 is KGHSH, CDR2 LQKENI. Losses at the gene ends were 3 bases for V and 1 base for J; bases not matched to a gene: 6. This CDR3 is built from 17 residues. CDR3 sequence (DNA): TGTGCCAGCTCACCGGACAGGGGCCTCCTGAACACCGGGGAGCTGTTTTTT. Translation: CASSPDRGLLNTGELFF.

There are a few counts of this clone. V and J are TRBV2 and TRBJ1-2; TRBD1 aligns across 7 bases. The CDR3 runs to 14 residues. CDR1 is SNHLY, CDR2 FYNNEI, per germline. Trimming took 5 bases from V and 7 from J; bases not matched to a gene: 10. DNA for the CDR3: TGTGCCAGCAGTTCCGACAGGGCCTTTAGTGGCTACACCTTC. It encodes CASSSDRAFSGYTF. Supplemented by reference TRBV2 and TRBJ1-2, the full variable domain reads EPEVTQTPSHQVTQMGQEVILRCVPISNHLYFYWYRQILGQKVEFLVSFYNNEISEKSEIFDDQFSVERPDGSNFTLKIRSTKLEDSAMYFCASSSDRAFSGYTFGSGTRLTVV.

The V and J genes are TRBV27 and TRBJ1-1, with 9 bases matching TRBD1. V was clipped by 4 bases and J by 4 bases; unmatched bases: 7. CDR1 and CDR2 from the germline V gene are MNHEY and SMNVEV (reference sequence). CDR3 length equals 15 residues. CDR3 in amino acids: CASSSTGGLVTEAFF. The CDR3 nucleotides read TGTGCCAGCAGTTCTACAGGGGGCCTAGTCACTGAAGCTTTCTTT.

The genes are TRBV6-1 and TRBJ1-2; 7 nucleotides align to TRBD1. The CDR3 spans 14 residues. The trim removed 7 bases at V and 5 bases at J, leaving 10 bases unmatched. The germline V gene has CDR1 MNHNS and CDR2 SASEGT. CDR3 DNA sequence: TGTGCCAGCAAGAAGACAGGGTTGGGGTATGGCTACACCTTC. Its translation: CASKKTGLGYGYTF.

The chain links TRBV6-1 to TRBJ2-7; a weak D match, TRBD1 (5 bases). CDR3 size: 15 residues. Trimming removed 4 bases at V and 0 bases at J, with 13 bases between. Germline lookup yields CDR1 MNHNS and CDR2 SASEGT. The CDR3 sequence is CASSVGVESSYEQYV. The CDR3 DNA reads as TGTGCCAGCAGTGTAGGGGTGGAGAGCTCCTACGAGCAGTACGTC.

In its sample, this clone was seen a few times. The chain is built from TRBV4-1 and TRBJ1-6, with unresolved D. Between the trimmed V and J ends, which lost 1 base and 4 bases, there was a span of 8 bases. The CDR3 length is 15 residues. Germline V gene lookup returns CDR1 MGHRA and CDR2 YSYEKL. CDR3: CASSQVPGYNSPLHF. For the CDR3, the DNA is TGCGCCAGCAGCCAAGTCCCGGGGTATAATTCACCCCTCCACTTT.

This clone was observed a single time. V gene TRBV19 combines with J gene TRBJ1-6, with 9 bases fitting TRBD1. This CDR3 has 14 amino acids. V shed 9 bases and J 4 bases; nucleotides not matched to a gene: 4. The germline V gene has CDR1 LNHDA and CDR2 SQIVND (reference sequence). CDR3 loop: CASRDREYNSPLHF. DNA for the CDR3: TGTGCCAGCCGGGACAGGGAATATAATTCACCCCTCCACTTT.

The genes are TRBV5-1 and TRBJ1-2; the D gene is possibly TRBD1 (6 bases). CDR3 size: 17 residues. Trimming left V 0 bases short and J 5 bases short, with 20 bases between. The germline CDR1 and CDR2 sequences are SGHRS and YFSETQ. The DNA for the CDR3 is TGCGCCAGCAGCTTGGATCCCGGGACAAGGACGCAATATGGCTACACCTTC. Encoded protein: CASSLDPGTRTQYGYTF.